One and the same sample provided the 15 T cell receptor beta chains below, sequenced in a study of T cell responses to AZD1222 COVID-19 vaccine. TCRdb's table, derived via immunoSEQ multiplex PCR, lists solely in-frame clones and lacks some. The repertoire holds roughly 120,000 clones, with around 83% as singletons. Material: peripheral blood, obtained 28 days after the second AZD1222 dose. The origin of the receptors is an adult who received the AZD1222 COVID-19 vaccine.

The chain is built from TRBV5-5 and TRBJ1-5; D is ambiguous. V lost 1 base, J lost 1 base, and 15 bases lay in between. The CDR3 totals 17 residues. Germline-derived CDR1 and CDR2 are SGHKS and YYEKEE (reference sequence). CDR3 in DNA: TGTGCCAGCAGCTTGAACGTCGCTATTGTAAGCAATCAGCCCCAGCATTTT. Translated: CASSLNVAIVSNQPQHF.

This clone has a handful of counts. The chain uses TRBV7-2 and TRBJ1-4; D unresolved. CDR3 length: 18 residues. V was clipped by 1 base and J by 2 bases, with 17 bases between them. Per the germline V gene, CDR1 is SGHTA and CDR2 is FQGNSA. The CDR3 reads CASSLGHLERATNEKLFF. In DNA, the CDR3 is TGTGCCAGCAGCTTAGGGCACCTTGAGAGGGCGACTAATGAAAAACTGTTTTTT.

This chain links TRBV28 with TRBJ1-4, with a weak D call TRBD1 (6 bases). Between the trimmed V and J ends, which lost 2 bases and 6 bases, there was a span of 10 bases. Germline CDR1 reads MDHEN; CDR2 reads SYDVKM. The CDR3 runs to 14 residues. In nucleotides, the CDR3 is TGTGCCAGCAGTTTACGGGGGGCGTATGAAAAACTGTTTTTT. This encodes CASSLRGAYEKLFF.

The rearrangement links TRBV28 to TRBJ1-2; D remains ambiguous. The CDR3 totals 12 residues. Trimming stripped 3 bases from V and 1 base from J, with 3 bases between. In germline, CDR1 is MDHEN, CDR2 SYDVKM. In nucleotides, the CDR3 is TGTGCCAGCAGTTTCTTTAACTATGGCTACACCTTC. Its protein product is CASSFFNYGYTF.

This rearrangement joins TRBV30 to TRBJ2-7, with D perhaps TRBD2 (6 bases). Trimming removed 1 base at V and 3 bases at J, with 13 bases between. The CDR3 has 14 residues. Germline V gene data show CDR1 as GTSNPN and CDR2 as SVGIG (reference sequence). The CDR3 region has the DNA TGTGCCTGGAGTGGGCTGGCGGGGAGCTACGAGCAGTACTTC. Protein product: CAWSGLAGSYEQYF. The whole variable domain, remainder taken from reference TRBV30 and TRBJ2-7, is SQTIHQWPATLVQPVGSPLSLECTVEGTSNPNLYWYRQAAGRGLQLLFYSVGIGQISSEVPQNLSASRPQDRQFILSSKKLLLSDSGFYLCAWSGLAGSYEQYFGPGTRLTVT.

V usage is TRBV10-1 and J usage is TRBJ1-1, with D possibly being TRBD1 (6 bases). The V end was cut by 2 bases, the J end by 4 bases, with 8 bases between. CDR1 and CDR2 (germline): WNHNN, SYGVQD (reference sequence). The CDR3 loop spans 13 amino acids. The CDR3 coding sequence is TGCGCCAGCAGTGAGGGGGGCGGCACTGAAGCTTTCTTT. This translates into CASSEGGGTEAFF.

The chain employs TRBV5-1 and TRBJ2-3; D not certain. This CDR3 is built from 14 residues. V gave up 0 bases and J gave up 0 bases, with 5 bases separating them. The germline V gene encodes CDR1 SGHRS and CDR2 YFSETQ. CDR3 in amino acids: CASSLASSTDTQYF. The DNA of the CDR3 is TGCGCCAGCAGCTTGGCTTCCAGCACAGATACGCAGTATTTT.

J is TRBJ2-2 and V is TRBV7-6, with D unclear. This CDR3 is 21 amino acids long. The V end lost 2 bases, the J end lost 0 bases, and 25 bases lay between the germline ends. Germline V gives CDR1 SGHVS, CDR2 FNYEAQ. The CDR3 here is CASSLSPQVLRLHANTGELFF. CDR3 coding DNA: TGTGCCAGCAGCTTAAGCCCGCAAGTGCTGAGGCTCCACGCGAACACCGGGGAGCTGTTTTTT.

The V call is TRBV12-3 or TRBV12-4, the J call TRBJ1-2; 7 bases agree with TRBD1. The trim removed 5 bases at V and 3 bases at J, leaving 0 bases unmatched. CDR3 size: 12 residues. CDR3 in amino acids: CASSQGDYGYTF. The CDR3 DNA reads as TGTGCCAGCAGTCAGGGGGACTATGGCTACACCTTC.

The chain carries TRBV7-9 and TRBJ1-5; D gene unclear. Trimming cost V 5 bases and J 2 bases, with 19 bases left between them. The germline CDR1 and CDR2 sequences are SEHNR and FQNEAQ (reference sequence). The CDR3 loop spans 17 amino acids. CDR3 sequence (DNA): TGTGCCAGCAGCAGAGACGGGAGTAGGACGGGCAATCAGCCCCAGCATTTT. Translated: CASSRDGSRTGNQPQHF.

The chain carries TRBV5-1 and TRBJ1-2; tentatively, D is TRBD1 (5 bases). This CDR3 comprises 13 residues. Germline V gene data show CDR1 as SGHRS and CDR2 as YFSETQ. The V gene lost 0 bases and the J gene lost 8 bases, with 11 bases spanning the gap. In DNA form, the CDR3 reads TGCGCCAGCAGCTTGGAAGGGCAGGGAGGCTACACCTTC. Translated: CASSLEGQGGYTF.

The CDR3 loop is CASSMNNEQFF. Here the CDR3 DNA reads TGTGCCAGCAGCATGAACAATGAGCAGTTCTTC. V and J are TRBV12-3 or TRBV12-4 and TRBJ2-1; D call uncertain. Trimming removed 6 bases at V and 5 bases at J, with 5 bases between. The CDR3 is made up of 11 amino acids.

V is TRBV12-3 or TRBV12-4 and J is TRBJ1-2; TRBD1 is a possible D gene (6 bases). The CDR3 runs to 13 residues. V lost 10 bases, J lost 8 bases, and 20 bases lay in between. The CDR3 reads CATSTGQTRGYTF. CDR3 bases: TGTGCCACGAGCACAGGGCAGACGCGCGGCTACACCTTC.

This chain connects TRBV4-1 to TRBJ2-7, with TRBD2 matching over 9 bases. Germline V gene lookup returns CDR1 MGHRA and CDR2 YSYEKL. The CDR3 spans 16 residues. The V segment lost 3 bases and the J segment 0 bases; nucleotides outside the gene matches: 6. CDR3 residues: CASSQNLAGTSYEQYF. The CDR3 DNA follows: TGCGCCAGCAGCCAGAATCTAGCGGGGACCTCCTACGAGCAGTACTTC.

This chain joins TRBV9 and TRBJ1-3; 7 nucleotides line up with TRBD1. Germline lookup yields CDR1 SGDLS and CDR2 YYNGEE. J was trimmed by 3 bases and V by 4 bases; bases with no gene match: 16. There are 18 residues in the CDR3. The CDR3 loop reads CASSRLDLKGAGGNTIYF. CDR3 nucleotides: TGTGCCAGCAGCCGGCTTGACCTAAAGGGGGCAGGTGGAAACACCATATATTTT.